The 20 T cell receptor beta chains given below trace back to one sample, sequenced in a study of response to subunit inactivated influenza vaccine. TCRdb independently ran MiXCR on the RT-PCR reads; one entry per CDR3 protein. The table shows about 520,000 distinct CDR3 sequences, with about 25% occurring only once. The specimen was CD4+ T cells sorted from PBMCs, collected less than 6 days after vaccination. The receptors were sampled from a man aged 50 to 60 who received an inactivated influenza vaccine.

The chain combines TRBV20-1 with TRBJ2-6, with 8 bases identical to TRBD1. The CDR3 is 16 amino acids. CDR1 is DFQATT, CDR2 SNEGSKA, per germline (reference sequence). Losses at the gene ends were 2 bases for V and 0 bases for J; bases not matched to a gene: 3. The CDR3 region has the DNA TGCAGTGCTAGATCCCAGGGGGCCTCTGGGGCCAACGTCCTGACTTTC. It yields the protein CSARSQGASGANVLTF.

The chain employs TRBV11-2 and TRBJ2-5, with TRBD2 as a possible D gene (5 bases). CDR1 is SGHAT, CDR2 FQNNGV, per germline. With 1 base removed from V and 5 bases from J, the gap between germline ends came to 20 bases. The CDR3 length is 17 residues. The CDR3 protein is CASSLVSFWRTGETQYF. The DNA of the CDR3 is TGTGCCAGCAGCTTAGTTTCATTTTGGCGGACTGGGGAGACCCAGTACTTC.

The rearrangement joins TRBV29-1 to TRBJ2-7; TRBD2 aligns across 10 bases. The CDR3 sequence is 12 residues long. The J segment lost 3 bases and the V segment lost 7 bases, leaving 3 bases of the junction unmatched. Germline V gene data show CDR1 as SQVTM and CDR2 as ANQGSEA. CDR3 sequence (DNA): TGCAGCGCGATAGCGGGGGGCTACGAGCAGTACTTC. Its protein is CSAIAGGYEQYF.

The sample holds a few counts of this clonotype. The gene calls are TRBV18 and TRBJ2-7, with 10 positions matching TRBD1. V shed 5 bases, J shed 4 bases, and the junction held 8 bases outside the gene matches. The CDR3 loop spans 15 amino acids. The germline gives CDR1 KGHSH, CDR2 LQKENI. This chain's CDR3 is CASSMTGGLVYEQYF. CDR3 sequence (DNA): TGTGCCAGCTCAATGACAGGGGGCCTAGTATACGAGCAGTACTTC. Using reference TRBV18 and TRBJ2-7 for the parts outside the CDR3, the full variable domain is NAGVMQNPRHLVRRRGQEARLRCSPMKGHSHVYWYRQLPEEGLKFMVYLQKENIIDESGMPKERFSAEFPKEGPSILRIQQVVRGDSAAYFCASSMTGGLVYEQYFGPGTRLTVT.

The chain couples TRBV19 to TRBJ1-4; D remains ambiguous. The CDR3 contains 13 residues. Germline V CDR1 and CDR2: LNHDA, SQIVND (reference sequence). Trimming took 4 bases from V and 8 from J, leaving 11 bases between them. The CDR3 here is CASSNQAGEKLFF. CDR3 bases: TGTGCCAGTAGTAACCAGGCGGGGGAAAAACTGTTTTTT.

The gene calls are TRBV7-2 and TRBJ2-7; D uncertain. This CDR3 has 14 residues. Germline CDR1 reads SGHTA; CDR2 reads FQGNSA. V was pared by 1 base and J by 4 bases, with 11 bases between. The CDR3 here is CASSLVASVYEQYF. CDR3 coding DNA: TGTGCCAGCAGCTTAGTGGCCAGTGTGTACGAGCAGTACTTC.

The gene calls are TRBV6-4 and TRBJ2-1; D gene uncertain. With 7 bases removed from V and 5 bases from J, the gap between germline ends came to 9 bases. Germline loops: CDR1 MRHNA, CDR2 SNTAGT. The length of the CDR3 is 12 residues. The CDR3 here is CASMGPNNEQFF. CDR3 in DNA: TGTGCCAGCATGGGCCCGAACAATGAGCAGTTCTTC.

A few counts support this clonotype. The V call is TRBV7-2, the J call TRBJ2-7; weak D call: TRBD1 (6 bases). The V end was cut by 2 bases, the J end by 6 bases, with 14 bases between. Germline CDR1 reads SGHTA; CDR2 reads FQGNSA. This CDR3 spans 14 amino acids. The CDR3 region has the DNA TGTGCCAGCAGCTTAAAACAGGGAGCCGGCGAGCAGTACTTC. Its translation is CASSLKQGAGEQYF.

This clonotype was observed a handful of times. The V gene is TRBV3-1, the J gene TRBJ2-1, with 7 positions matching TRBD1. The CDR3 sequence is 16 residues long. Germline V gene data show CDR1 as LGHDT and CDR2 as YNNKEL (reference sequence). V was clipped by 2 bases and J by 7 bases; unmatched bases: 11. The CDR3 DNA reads TGTGCCAGCAGCCAACCCCAGCGTGCGACAGGGAATGAGCAGTTCTTC. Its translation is CASSQPQRATGNEQFF.

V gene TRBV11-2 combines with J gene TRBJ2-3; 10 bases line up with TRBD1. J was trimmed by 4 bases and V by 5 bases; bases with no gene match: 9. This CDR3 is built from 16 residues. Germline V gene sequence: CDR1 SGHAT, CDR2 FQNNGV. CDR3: CASSIGDRGRADTQYF. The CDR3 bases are TGTGCCAGCAGCATCGGCGACAGGGGGCGCGCAGATACGCAGTATTTT.

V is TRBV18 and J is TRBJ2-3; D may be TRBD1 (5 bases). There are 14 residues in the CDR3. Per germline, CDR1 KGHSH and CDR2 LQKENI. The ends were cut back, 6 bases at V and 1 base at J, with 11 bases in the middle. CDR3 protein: CASSRGRGTDTQYF. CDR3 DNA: TGTGCCAGCTCCCGAGGCAGGGGCACAGATACGCAGTATTTT.

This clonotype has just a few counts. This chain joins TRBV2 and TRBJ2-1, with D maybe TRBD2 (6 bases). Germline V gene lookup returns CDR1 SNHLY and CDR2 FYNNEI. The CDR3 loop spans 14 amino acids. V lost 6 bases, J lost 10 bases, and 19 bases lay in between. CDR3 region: CASRDNYSGAEQFF. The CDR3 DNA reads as TGTGCCAGCAGGGACAACTATAGCGGAGCAGAGCAGTTCTTC.

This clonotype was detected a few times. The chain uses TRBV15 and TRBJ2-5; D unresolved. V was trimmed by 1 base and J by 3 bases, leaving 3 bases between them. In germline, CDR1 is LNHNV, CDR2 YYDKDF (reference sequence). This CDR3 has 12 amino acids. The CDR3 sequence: CATSRGKETQYF. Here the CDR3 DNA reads TGTGCCACCAGCAGAGGAAAAGAGACCCAGTACTTC.

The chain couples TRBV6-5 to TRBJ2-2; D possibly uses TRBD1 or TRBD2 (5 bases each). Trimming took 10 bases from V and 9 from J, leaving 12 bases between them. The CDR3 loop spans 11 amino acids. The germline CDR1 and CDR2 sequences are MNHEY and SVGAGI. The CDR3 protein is CATRGTWELFF. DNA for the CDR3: TGTGCCACTCGAGGGACCTGGGAGCTGTTTTTT.

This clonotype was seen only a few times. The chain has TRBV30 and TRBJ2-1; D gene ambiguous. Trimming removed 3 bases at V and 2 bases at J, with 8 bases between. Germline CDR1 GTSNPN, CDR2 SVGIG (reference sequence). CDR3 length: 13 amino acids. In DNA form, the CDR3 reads TGTGCCTGGAGACCAGGACCCTACAATGAGCAGTTCTTC. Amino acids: CAWRPGPYNEQFF.

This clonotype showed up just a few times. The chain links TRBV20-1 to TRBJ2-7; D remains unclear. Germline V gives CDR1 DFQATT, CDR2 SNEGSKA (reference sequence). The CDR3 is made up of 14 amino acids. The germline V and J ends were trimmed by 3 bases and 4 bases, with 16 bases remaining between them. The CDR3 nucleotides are TGCAGTGCTAGCCCCCTCGGGCCGCGGTACGAGCAGTACTTC. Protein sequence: CSASPLGPRYEQYF.

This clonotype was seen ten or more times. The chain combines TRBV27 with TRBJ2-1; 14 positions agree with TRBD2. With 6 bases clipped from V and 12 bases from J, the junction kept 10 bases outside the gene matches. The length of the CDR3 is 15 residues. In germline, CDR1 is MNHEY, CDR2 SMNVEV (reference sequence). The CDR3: CASSRAGTSGRRQFF. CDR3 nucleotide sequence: TGTGCCAGCAGCCGCGCCGGGACTAGCGGGAGAAGGCAGTTCTTC.

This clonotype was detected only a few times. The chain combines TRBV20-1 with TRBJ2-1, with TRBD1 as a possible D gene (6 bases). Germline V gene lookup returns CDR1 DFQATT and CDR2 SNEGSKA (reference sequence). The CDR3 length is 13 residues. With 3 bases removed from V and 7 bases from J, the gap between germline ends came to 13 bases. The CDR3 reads CSARGHKGNEQFF. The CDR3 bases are TGCAGTGCTAGGGGACACAAAGGGAATGAGCAGTTCTTC.

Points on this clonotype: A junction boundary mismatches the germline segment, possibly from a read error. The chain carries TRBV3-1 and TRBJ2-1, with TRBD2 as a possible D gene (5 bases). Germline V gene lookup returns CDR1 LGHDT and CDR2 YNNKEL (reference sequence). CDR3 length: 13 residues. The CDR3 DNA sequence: TGCGCCAGCAGCCAAGTAGCCGGGGATGAGCAGTTCTTC. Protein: CASSQVAGDEQFF.

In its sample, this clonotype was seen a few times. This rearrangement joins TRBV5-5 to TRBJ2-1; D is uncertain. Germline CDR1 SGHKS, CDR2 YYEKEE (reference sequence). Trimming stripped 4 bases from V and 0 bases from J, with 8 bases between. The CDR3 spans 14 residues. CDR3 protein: CASSQQSSYNEQFF. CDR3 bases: TGTGCCAGCAGCCAGCAGAGCTCCTACAATGAGCAGTTCTTC.